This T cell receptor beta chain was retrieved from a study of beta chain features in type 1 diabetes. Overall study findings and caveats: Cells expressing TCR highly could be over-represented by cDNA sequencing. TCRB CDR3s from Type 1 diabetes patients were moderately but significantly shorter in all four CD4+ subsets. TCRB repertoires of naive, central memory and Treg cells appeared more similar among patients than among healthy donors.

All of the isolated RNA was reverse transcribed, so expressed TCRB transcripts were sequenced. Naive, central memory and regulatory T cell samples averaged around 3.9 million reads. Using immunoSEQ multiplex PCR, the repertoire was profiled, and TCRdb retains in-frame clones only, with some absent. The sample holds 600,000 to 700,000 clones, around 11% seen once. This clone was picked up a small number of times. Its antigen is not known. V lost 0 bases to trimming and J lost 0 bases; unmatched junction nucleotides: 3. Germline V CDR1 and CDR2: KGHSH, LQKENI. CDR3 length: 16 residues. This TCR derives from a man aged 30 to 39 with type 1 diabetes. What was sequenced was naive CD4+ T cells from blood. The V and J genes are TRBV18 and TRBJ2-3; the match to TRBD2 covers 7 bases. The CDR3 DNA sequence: TGTGCCAGCTCACCACCGCGGGGGACTAGCACAGATACGCAGTATTTT. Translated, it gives CASSPPRGTSTDTQYF.